The 6 T cell receptor beta chains below all came from one sample that was sequenced in a study of patients and donors after allogeneic stem cell transplantation. Via MiXCR, TCRdb re-called the RT-PCR reads, giving one row per CDR3 protein. The sample has 190,000 or so distinct CDR3 sequences, around two fifths seen once. The sequenced sample was blood, either unsorted or a sorted T cell fraction (not recorded which). The receptor source for this set is a human donor who was either an allogeneic HSCT recipient or a stem cell or donor lymphocyte infusion donor (not recorded which). It is not recorded whose cells these are; they may come from a transplant donor.

The CDR3 DNA reads TGTGCCAGCACCCTTGGGGCTACGCAGGATACGCAGTATTTT. Translation gives CASTLGATQDTQYF. V and J are TRBV28 and TRBJ2-3; D is possibly TRBD1 (5 bases). Germline V gives CDR1 MDHEN, CDR2 SYDVKM. CDR3 length equals 14 residues. V was shortened by 7 bases and J by 6 bases, with 17 bases between the two germline ends. The full variable domain, rest sourced from reference TRBV28 and TRBJ2-3, is DVKVTQSSRYLVKRTGEKVFLECVQDMDHENMFWYRQDPGLGLRLIYFSYDVKMKEKGDIPEGYSVSREKKERFSLILESASTNQTSMYLCASTLGATQDTQYFGPGTRLTVL.

Of note for this clonotype: An end of the junction differs from the germline gene, which may be a read error. The chain uses TRBV13 and TRBJ2-2; TRBD2 might be the D (6 bases). The CDR3 has 14 amino acids. Germline-derived CDR1 and CDR2 are PRHDT and FYEKMQ (reference sequence). The DNA of the CDR3 is TGTGCCAGCAGCTCTGAGACTAGTACCGGGGAGCTGTCTTTT. Protein product: CASSSETSTGELSF. Together with reference TRBV13 and TRBJ2-2, the CDR3 gives the full variable domain: AAGVIQSPRHLIKEKRETATLKCYPIPRHDTVYWYQQGPGQDPQFLISFYEKMQSDKGSIPDRFSAQQFSDYHSELNMSSLELGDSALYFCASSSETSTGELSFGEGSRLTVL.

This clonotype appeared a single time. The chain has TRBV15 and TRBJ2-5; 9 bases map to TRBD1. Per the germline V gene, CDR1 is LNHNV and CDR2 is YYDKDF (reference sequence). The trim removed 1 base at V and 1 base at J, leaving 1 base unmatched. The CDR3 totals 15 residues. CDR3 residues: CATSRVGQGQETQYF. Written as DNA, the CDR3 is TGTGCCACCAGCAGAGTGGGACAGGGCCAAGAGACCCAGTACTTC.

This clonotype has only a few counts. The V and J genes are TRBV11-3 and TRBJ1-1; no clear D. The germline CDR1 and CDR2 sequences are SGHNT and YENEEA. There are 13 residues in the CDR3. With 2 bases removed from V and 3 bases from J, the gap between germline ends came to 7 bases. The chain's CDR3 is CASSLNRHTEAFF. The DNA of the CDR3 is TGTGCCAGCAGCTTAAATCGCCACACTGAAGCTTTCTTT.

CDR3: CSVVSDEQFF. The CDR3 coding sequence is TGCAGCGTTGTAAGCGATGAGCAGTTCTTC. The chain couples TRBV29-1 to TRBJ2-1; D is ambiguous. The germline CDR1 and CDR2 sequences are SQVTM and ANQGSEA. Trimming shortened V by 4 bases and J by 8 bases, and 6 bases separated the two germline ends. The CDR3 runs 10 residues.

The CDR3 nucleotides are TGTGCCAGCAGCTGGGAGGGCAGCTCCTACAATGAGCAGTTCTTC. Its translation is CASSWEGSSYNEQFF. The V call is TRBV7-2, the J call TRBJ2-1; 7 bases agree with TRBD2. Per the germline V gene, CDR1 is SGHTA and CDR2 is FQGNSA. The CDR3 is made up of 15 amino acids. Germline trimming cut 4 bases from V and 0 bases from J; bases unmatched to any gene: 3.